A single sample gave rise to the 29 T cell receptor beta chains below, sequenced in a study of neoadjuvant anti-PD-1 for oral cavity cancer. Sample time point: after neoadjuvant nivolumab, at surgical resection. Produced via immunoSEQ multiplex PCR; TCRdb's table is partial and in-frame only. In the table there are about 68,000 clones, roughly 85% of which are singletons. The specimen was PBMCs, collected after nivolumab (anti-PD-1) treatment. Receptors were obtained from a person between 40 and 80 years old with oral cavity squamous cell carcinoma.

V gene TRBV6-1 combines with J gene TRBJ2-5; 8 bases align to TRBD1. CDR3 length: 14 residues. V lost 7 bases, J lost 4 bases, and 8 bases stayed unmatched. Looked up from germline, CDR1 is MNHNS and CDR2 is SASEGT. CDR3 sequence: CASTKDRASETQYF. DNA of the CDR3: TGTGCCAGCACCAAGGACAGGGCGTCAGAGACCCAGTACTTC.

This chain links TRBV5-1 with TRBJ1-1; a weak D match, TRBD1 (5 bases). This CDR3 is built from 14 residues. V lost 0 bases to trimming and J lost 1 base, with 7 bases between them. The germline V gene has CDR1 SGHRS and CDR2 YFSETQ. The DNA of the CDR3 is TGCGCCAGCAGCTTGGGGACAAGGAACACTGAAGCTTTCTTT. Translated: CASSLGTRNTEAFF. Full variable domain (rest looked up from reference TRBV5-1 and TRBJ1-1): KAGVTQTPRYLIKTRGQQVTLSCSPISGHRSVSWYQQTPGQGLQFLFEYFSETQRNKGNFPGRFSGRQFSNSRSEMNVSTLELGDSALYLCASSLGTRNTEAFFGQGTRLTVV.

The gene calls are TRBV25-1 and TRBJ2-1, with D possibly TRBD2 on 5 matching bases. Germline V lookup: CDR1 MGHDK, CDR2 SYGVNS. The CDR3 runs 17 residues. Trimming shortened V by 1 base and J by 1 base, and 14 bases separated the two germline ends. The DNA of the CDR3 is TGTGCCAGCAGTGAATGGGAAGGGAGTCTATCCTACAATGAGCAGTTCTTC. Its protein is CASSEWEGSLSYNEQFF.

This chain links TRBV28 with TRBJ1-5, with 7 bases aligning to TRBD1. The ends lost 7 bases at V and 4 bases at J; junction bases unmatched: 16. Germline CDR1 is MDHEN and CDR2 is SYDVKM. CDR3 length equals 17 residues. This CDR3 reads CASTSSTGRVENQPQHF. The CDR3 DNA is TGTGCCAGCACCTCTTCGACAGGGCGGGTTGAGAATCAGCCCCAGCATTTT.

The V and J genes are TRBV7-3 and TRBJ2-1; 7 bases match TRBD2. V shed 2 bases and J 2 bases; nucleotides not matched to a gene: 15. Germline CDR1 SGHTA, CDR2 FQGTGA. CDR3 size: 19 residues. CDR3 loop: CASSLSSSLPGLPYNEQFF. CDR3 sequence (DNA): TGTGCCAGCAGCTTATCCTCTAGCCTACCGGGACTACCCTACAATGAGCAGTTCTTC. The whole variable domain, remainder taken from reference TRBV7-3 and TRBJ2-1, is GAGVSQTPSNKVTEKGKYVELRCDPISGHTALYWYRQSLGQGPEFLIYFQGTGAADDSGLPNDRFFAVRPEGSVSTLKIQRTERGDSAVYLCASSLSSSLPGLPYNEQFFGPGTRLTVL.

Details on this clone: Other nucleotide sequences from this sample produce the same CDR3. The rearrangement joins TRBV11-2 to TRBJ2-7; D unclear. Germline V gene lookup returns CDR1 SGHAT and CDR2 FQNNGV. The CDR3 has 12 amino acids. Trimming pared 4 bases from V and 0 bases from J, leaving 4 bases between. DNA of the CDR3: TGTGCCAGCAGCTCAAGCTCCTACGAGCAGTACTTC. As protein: CASSSSSYEQYF.

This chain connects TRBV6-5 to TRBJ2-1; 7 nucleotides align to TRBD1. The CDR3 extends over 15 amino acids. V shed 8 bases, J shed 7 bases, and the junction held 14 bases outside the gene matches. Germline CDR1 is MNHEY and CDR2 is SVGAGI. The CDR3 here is CASGEQGGARNEQFF. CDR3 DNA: TGTGCCAGCGGAGAGCAAGGGGGCGCAAGGAATGAGCAGTTCTTC.

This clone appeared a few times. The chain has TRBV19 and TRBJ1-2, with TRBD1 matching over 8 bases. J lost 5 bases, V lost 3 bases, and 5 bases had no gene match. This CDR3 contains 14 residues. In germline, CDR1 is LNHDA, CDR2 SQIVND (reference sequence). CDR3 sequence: CASSIVQGAYGYTF. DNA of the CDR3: TGTGCCAGTAGTATCGTCCAGGGGGCATATGGCTACACCTTC.

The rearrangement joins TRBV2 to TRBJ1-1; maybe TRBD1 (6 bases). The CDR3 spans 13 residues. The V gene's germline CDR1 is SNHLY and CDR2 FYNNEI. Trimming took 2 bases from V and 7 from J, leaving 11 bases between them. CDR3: CASSERGRIEAFF. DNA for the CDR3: TGTGCCAGCAGTGAACGGGGGCGAATTGAAGCTTTCTTT.

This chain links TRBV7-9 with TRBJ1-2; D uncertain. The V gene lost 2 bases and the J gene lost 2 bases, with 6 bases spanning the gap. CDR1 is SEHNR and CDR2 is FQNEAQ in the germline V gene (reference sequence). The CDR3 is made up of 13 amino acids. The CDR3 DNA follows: TGTGCCAGCAGCTTAACAGCGAACTATGGCTACACCTTC. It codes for CASSLTANYGYTF.

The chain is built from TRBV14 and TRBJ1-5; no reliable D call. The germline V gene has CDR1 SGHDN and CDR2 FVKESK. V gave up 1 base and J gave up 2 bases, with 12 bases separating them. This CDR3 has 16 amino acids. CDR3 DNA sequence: TGTGCCAGCAGCCAAGGGGTGGTACGCGGCAATCAGCCCCAGCATTTT. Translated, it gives CASSQGVVRGNQPQHF.

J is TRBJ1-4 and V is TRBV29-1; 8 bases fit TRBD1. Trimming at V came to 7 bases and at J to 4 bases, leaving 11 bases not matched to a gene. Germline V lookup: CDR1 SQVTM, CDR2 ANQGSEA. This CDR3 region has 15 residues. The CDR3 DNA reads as TGCAGCGCTCAAATCAGGGGGCCCTATAATGAAAAACTGTTTTTT. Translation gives CSAQIRGPYNEKLFF.

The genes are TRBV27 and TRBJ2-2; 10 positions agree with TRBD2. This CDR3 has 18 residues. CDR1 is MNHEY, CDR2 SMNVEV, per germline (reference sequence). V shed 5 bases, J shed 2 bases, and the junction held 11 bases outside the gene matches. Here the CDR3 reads CASSLNPGLAVNTGELFF. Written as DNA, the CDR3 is TGTGCCAGCAGTCTCAACCCCGGACTAGCGGTTAACACCGGGGAGCTGTTTTTT.

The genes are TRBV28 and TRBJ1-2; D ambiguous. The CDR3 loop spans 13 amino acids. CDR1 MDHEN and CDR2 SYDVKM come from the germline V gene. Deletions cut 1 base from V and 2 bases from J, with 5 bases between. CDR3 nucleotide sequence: TGTGCCAGCAGTTTATCTGGGAACTATGGCTACACCTTC. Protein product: CASSLSGNYGYTF.

The chain's CDR3 is CASSLFSGHNTGELFF. CDR3 nucleotide sequence: TGTGCCAGCAGCTTATTCTCGGGACACAACACCGGGGAGCTGTTTTTT. The V gene is TRBV7-6, the J gene TRBJ2-2; D perhaps matches TRBD1 (6 bases). Germline values: CDR1 SGHVS, CDR2 FNYEAQ. V was shortened by 2 bases and J by 2 bases, with 12 bases between the two germline ends. This CDR3 is built from 16 residues.

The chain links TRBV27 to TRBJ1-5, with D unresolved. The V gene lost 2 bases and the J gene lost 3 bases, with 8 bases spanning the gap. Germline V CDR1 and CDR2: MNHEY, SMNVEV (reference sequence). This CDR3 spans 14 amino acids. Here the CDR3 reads CASSLLGNNQPQHF. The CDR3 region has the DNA TGTGCCAGCAGTTTACTGGGTAACAATCAGCCCCAGCATTTT.

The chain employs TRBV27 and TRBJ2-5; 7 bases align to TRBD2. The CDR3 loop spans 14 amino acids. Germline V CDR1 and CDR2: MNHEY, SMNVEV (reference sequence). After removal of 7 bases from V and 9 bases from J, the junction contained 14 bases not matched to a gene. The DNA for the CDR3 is TGTGCCAGCAACCCTAGCGGCAATTGGGGATCCCAGTACTTC. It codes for CASNPSGNWGSQYF.

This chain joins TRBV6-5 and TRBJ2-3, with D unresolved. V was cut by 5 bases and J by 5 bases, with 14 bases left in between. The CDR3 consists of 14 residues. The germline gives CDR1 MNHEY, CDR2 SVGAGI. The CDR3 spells CASSPSSLGDTQYF. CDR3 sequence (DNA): TGTGCCAGCAGTCCCTCCTCCCTAGGAGATACGCAGTATTTT.

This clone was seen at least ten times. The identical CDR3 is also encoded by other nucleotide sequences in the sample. CDR3 sequence (DNA): TGTGCCAGCAGGGCCGGGGGAAGTAACTATGGCTACACCTTC. It codes for CASRAGGSNYGYTF. The rearrangement links TRBV28 to TRBJ1-2; perhaps TRBD1 as D (5 bases). Germline values: CDR1 MDHEN, CDR2 SYDVKM. This CDR3 spans 14 amino acids. V lost 6 bases to trimming and J lost 1 base, with 12 bases between them.

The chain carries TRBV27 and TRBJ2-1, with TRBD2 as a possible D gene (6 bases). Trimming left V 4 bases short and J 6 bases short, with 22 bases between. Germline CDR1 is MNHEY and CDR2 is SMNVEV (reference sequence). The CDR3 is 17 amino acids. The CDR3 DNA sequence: TGTGCCAGCAGTTCCGAGGCTACAAGCGGGCGGGGCAATGAGCAGTTCTTC. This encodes CASSSEATSGRGNEQFF.

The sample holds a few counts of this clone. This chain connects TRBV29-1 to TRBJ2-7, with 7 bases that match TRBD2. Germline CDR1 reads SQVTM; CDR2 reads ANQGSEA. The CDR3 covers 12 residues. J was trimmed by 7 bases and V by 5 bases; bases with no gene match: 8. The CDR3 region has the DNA TGCAGCGTTCGGGGGGAGGGACTGGAGCAGTACTTC. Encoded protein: CSVRGEGLEQYF.

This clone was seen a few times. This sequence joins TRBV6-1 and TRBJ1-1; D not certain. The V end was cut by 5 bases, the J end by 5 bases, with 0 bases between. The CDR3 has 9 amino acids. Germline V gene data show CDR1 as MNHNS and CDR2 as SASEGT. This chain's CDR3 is CASSTEAFF. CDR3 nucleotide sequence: TGTGCCAGCAGTACTGAAGCTTTCTTT.

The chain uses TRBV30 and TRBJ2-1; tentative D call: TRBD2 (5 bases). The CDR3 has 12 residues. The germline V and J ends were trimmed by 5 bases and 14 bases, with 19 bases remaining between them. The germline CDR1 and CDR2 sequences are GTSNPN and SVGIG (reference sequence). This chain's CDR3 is CAWGETREREFF. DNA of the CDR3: TGTGCCTGGGGGGAGACCAGAGAGAGGGAGTTCTTC.

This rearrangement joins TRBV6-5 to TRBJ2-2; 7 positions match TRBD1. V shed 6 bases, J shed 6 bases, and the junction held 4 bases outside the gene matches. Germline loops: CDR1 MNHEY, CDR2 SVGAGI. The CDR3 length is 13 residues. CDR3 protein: CASRPTGAGELFF. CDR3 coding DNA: TGTGCCAGCAGGCCTACAGGGGCCGGGGAGCTGTTTTTT.

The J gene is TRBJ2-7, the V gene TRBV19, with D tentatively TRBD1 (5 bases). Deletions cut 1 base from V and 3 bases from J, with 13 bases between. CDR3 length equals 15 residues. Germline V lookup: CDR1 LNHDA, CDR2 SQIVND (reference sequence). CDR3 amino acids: CASSIAWQGFYEQYF. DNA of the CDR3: TGTGCCAGTAGTATAGCATGGCAGGGATTCTACGAGCAGTACTTC.

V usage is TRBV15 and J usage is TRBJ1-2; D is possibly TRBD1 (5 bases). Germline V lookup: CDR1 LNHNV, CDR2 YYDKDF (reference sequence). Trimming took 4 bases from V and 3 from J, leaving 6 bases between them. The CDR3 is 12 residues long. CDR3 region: CATSTGDYGYTF. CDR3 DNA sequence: TGTGCCACCAGCACGGGGGACTATGGCTACACCTTC.

In DNA, the CDR3 is TGTGCCAGCAGCCGCCGACAGGGGATCGACACCGGGGAGCTGTTTTTT. Its protein is CASSRRQGIDTGELFF. The rearrangement joins TRBV5-6 to TRBJ2-2, with TRBD1 matching over 8 bases. The germline CDR1 and CDR2 sequences are SGHDT and YYEEEE. With V trimmed by 4 bases and J by 3 bases, 8 bases remained unmatched. CDR3 length equals 16 residues.

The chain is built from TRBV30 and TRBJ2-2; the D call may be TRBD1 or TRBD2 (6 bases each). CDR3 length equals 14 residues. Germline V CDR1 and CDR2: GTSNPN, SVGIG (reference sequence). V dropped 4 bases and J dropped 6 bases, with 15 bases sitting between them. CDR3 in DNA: TGTGCCTGGACAATCGGGGGCGCGGCCGGGGAGCTGTTTTTT. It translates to CAWTIGGAAGELFF.

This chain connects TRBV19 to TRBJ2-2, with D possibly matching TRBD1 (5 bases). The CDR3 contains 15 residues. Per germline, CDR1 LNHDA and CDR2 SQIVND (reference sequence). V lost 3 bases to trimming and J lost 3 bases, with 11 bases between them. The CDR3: CASSMGRAYTGELFF. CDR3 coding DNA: TGTGCCAGTAGTATGGGCAGGGCCTACACCGGGGAGCTGTTTTTT.